This TCR beta chain was identified in a study of breast tumors, draining lymph nodes, adjacent tissues. Study findings and constraints: The data were judged consistent with most tumor T cells coming from lymph node and expanding in tumor. Tumor T cell lymph node origin was a supported hypothesis, not proven. Tumor repertoires ranked between lymph nodes and nontumor tissue in diversity, with V and J gene preferences.

TCRdb re-analysed the multiplex PCR reads in MiXCR, keeping a single row per CDR3 protein. The sample lists over 150,000 distinct CDR3 sequences; around a third were seen once. The length of the CDR3 is 17 residues. V dropped 4 bases and J dropped 6; count of bases not matched to a gene: 11. Germline CDR1 is SGHTS and CDR2 is YDEGEE. This clonotype was detected ten times or more. Its target is unknown. The lymph nodes were axillary draining lymph nodes from breast cancer patients. The sequencing input was axillary lymph node tissue. This clonotype was obtained from a female donor with breast cancer. Some clones in this sample may be carry-over from other donors' samples. The chain carries TRBV5-8 and TRBJ1-6, with TRBD1 identical over 9 bases. This CDR3 reads CASSDSDRGFRNSPLHF. CDR3 DNA sequence: TGTGCCAGCAGCGACTCGGACAGGGGATTCCGTAATTCACCCCTCCACTTT.